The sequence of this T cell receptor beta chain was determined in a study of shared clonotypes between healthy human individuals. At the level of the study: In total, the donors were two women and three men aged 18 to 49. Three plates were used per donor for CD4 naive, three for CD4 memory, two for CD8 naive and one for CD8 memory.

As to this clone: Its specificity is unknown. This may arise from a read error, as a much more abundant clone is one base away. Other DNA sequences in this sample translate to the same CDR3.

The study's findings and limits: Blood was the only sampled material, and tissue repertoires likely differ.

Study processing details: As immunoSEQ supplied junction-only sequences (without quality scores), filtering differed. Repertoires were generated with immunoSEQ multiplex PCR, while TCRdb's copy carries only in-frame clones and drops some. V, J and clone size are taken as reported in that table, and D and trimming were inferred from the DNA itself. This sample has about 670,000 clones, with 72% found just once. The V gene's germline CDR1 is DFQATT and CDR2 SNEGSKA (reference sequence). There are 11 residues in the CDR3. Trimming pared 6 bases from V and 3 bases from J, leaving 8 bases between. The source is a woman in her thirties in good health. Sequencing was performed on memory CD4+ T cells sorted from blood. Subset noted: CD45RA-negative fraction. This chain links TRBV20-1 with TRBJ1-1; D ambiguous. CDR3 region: CSADKDTEAFF. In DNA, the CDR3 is TGCAGTGCCGACAAGGACACTGAAGCTTTCTTT.